A selection of T cell receptor beta chains follows, all from one sample in a study of cytomegalovirus exposure and HLA in healthy donors. The repertoire was sequenced with immunoSEQ multiplex PCR; TCRdb's copy has only in-frame clones and lacks some. The profile covers 100,000 to 150,000 clones, with 79% appearing a single time and around 0.99% taken by the ten largest. The source material was PBMCs. Receptors were obtained from a male donor in good health and CMV-seronegative. The CDR3 runs from the conserved cysteine through the conserved F or W. D genes are given only for firm matches. A row's size may be missing; if present it is once, few, many or a size class.

j_gene: TRBJ2-7
abundance: once
d_gene: TRBD1
len: 15
v_gene: TRBV23-1
CDR3nt: TGCGCCAGCAGTCAATTCGACAGGGCCAATTACGAGCAGTACTTC
CDR3aa: CASSQFDRANYEQYF

j_gene: TRBJ2-3
abundance: NA
d_gene: TRBD2
len: 16
v_gene: TRBV5-4
CDR3nt: TGTGCCAGCAGCTGGGGGCGGGGGGGCGGAACAGATACGCAGTATTTT
CDR3aa: CASSWGRGGGTDTQYF

j_gene: TRBJ1-4
abundance: NA
d_gene: NA
len: 15
v_gene: TRBV5-1
CDR3nt: TGCGCCAGCAGCCCCCTGGTAGCGGCAAATGAAAAACTGTTTTTT
CDR3aa: CASSPLVAANEKLFF

j_gene: TRBJ2-1
abundance: NA
d_gene: NA
len: 14
v_gene: TRBV4-3
CDR3nt: TGCGCCAGCAGCCAGCGGGACCGATACAATGAGCAGTTCTTC
CDR3aa: CASSQRDRYNEQFF

j_gene: TRBJ2-7
abundance: NA
d_gene: TRBD2
len: 16
v_gene: TRBV4-1
CDR3nt: TGCGCCAGCAGCCCCCGGGGTAGCGGGGTAGCAGGGGAGCAGTACTTC
CDR3aa: CASSPRGSGVAGEQYF

j_gene: TRBJ2-7
abundance: NA
d_gene: NA
len: 14
v_gene: TRBV7-6
CDR3nt: TGTGCCAGCAGCGGTAGACCGGGTTTCTACGAGCAGTACTTC
CDR3aa: CASSGRPGFYEQYF

j_gene: TRBJ1-5
abundance: NA
d_gene: NA
len: 15
v_gene: TRBV4-1
CDR3nt: TGCGCCAGCAGCCAAGGCCAGGTTAGCAATCAGCCCCAGCATTTT
CDR3aa: CASSQGQVSNQPQHF

j_gene: TRBJ2-7
abundance: NA
d_gene: TRBD1
len: 14
v_gene: TRBV9
CDR3nt: TGTGCCAGCAGCGAGACAGGGGCGGCCTACGAGCAGTACTTC
CDR3aa: CASSETGAAYEQYF

j_gene: TRBJ1-5
abundance: NA
d_gene: NA
len: 11
v_gene: TRBV2
CDR3nt: TGTGCCAGCAGTGAAGGGACTCCTTTGCATTTT
CDR3aa: CASSEGTPLHF

j_gene: TRBJ2-7
abundance: NA
d_gene: TRBD2
len: 16
v_gene: TRBV6-1
CDR3nt: TGTGCCAGCAGTGCTTTTAGCGGGGGGCCTGCCTACGAGCAGTACTTC
CDR3aa: CASSAFSGGPAYEQYF

j_gene: TRBJ1-5
abundance: NA
d_gene: NA
len: 13
v_gene: TRBV7-8
CDR3nt: TGTGCCAGCAGCTTAGACAGTACCCAGCCCCAGCATTTT
CDR3aa: CASSLDSTQPQHF

j_gene: TRBJ2-7
abundance: NA
d_gene: TRBD1
len: 13
v_gene: TRBV6-4
CDR3nt: TGTGCCAGCAGTAGGTACAGGGGACACGAGCAGTACTTC
CDR3aa: CASSRYRGHEQYF

j_gene: TRBJ2-1
abundance: NA
d_gene: TRBD2
len: 15
v_gene: TRBV5-6
CDR3nt: TGTGCCAGCAGCTTGGGTCTAGCGGGATACAATGAGCAGTTCTTC
CDR3aa: CASSLGLAGYNEQFF

j_gene: TRBJ2-3
abundance: NA
d_gene: NA
len: 14
v_gene: TRBV7-2
CDR3nt: TGTGCCAGCAGCTTAGTTCCGAGCACAGATACGCAGTATTTT
CDR3aa: CASSLVPSTDTQYF

j_gene: TRBJ2-2
abundance: NA
d_gene: NA
len: 16
v_gene: TRBV12-5
CDR3nt: TGTGCTAGTGGTTTGGTTGCAGGGGCGAACACCGGGGAGCTGTTTTTT
CDR3aa: CASGLVAGANTGELFF

j_gene: TRBJ2-1
abundance: NA
d_gene: TRBD2
len: 16
v_gene: TRBV2
CDR3nt: TGTGCCAGCAGCGTGGGACTAGCGGGCTCCTACAATGAGCAGTTCTTC
CDR3aa: CASSVGLAGSYNEQFF

j_gene: TRBJ2-3
abundance: NA
d_gene: TRBD1
len: 16
v_gene: TRBV5-5
CDR3nt: TGTGCCAGCAGCTTCGGCCTGGGACAGAGCACAGATACGCAGTATTTT
CDR3aa: CASSFGLGQSTDTQYF

j_gene: TRBJ2-5
abundance: NA
d_gene: NA
len: 12
v_gene: TRBV11-3
CDR3nt: TGTGCCAGCAGCTTTAGTCCGGAGACCCAGTACTTC
CDR3aa: CASSFSPETQYF

j_gene: TRBJ2-2
abundance: NA
d_gene: TRBD1
len: 17
v_gene: TRBV5-8
CDR3nt: TGTGCCAGCAGCCGCGGTAGAGGGACAGGGGGCTTCGGGGAGCTGTTTTTT
CDR3aa: CASSRGRGTGGFGELFF

j_gene: TRBJ2-1
abundance: NA
d_gene: NA
len: 15
v_gene: TRBV6-4
CDR3nt: TGTGCCAGCAGTGACGAGGCGGGGACCAACAATGAGCAGTTCTTC
CDR3aa: CASSDEAGTNNEQFF

j_gene: TRBJ1-5
abundance: NA
d_gene: NA
len: 18
v_gene: TRBV6-9
CDR3nt: TGTGCCAGCAGTTATCTAAAGGAGGGCACAGGTCCCAATCAGCCCCAGCATTTT
CDR3aa: CASSYLKEGTGPNQPQHF

j_gene: TRBJ2-5
abundance: once
d_gene: NA
len: 14
v_gene: TRBV7-7
CDR3nt: TGTGCTAGCAGCTTAGGAGAGGAGGGCATGGGCCAGTACTTC
CDR3aa: CASSLGEEGMGQYF

j_gene: TRBJ1-6
abundance: NA
d_gene: NA
len: 15
v_gene: TRBV5-6
CDR3nt: TGTGCCAGCAGCGGGGAGGGAGGCTATAATTCACCCCTCCACTTT
CDR3aa: CASSGEGGYNSPLHF

j_gene: TRBJ2-6
abundance: NA
d_gene: TRBD1
len: 16
v_gene: TRBV18
CDR3nt: TGTGCCAGCTCCCCGGGACAGGGAGCTGGGGCCAACGTCCTGACTTTC
CDR3aa: CASSPGQGAGANVLTF

j_gene: TRBJ2-3
abundance: NA
d_gene: TRBD1
len: 15
v_gene: TRBV11-2
CDR3nt: TGTGCCAGCAGCTTCCCCGGACAGGGGACAGATACGCAGTATTTT
CDR3aa: CASSFPGQGTDTQYF

j_gene: TRBJ2-5
abundance: once
d_gene: TRBD2
len: 15
v_gene: TRBV7-3
CDR3nt: TGTGCCAGCAGCCTGAGCGGGGGGGCCCGGGAGACCCAGTACTTC
CDR3aa: CASSLSGGARETQYF

j_gene: TRBJ2-5
abundance: NA
d_gene: NA
len: 11
v_gene: TRBV9
CDR3nt: TGTGCCAGCAGCGGAGAAGAGACCCAGTACTTC
CDR3aa: CASSGEETQYF

j_gene: TRBJ2-3
abundance: once
d_gene: TRBD1
len: 15
v_gene: TRBV10-1
CDR3nt: TGCGCCAGCAGTGAGCAGCAGGGGGTCACAGATACGCAGTATTTT
CDR3aa: CASSEQQGVTDTQYF

j_gene: TRBJ2-5
abundance: NA
d_gene: TRBD2
len: 18
v_gene: TRBV7-2
CDR3nt: TGTGCCAGCAGCGTATCTAGCGGGGGGGGCCTCGGAGGGGAGACCCAGTACTTC
CDR3aa: CASSVSSGGGLGGETQYF

j_gene: TRBJ2-5
abundance: NA
d_gene: NA
len: 13
v_gene: TRBV7-2
CDR3nt: TGTGCCAGCAGCAGGACAGACCAAGAGACCCAGTACTTC
CDR3aa: CASSRTDQETQYF

j_gene: TRBJ2-5
abundance: NA
d_gene: TRBD1
len: 12
v_gene: TRBV5-1
CDR3nt: TGCGCCAGCGCGGACAGGGCGGAGACCCAGTACTTC
CDR3aa: CASADRAETQYF

j_gene: TRBJ2-7
abundance: NA
d_gene: TRBD1
len: 14
v_gene: TRBV13
CDR3nt: TGTGCCAGCAGCACGGGCAGGGGGCTGGTCGAGCAGTACTTC
CDR3aa: CASSTGRGLVEQYF

j_gene: TRBJ1-6
abundance: NA
d_gene: NA
len: 13
v_gene: TRBV10-2
CDR3nt: TGCGCCAGCAGAAGGGAGGAAAATTCACCCCTCCACTTT
CDR3aa: CASRREENSPLHF

j_gene: TRBJ2-7
abundance: NA
d_gene: TRBD2
len: 17
v_gene: TRBV7-2
CDR3nt: TGTGCCAGCAGCTTAGCGCCTTTAGCGGGGCGCTCCTACGAGCAGTACTTC
CDR3aa: CASSLAPLAGRSYEQYF

j_gene: TRBJ2-5
abundance: NA
d_gene: NA
len: 12
v_gene: TRBV7-2
CDR3nt: TGTGCCAGCAGCCCTTCTAAAGAGACCCAGTACTTC
CDR3aa: CASSPSKETQYF

j_gene: TRBJ1-1
abundance: NA
d_gene: NA
len: 11
v_gene: TRBV6-1
CDR3nt: TGTGCCAGCAGCTTACAGGAGGGAGCTTTCTTT
CDR3aa: CASSLQEGAFF

j_gene: TRBJ1-4
abundance: NA
d_gene: NA
len: 13
v_gene: TRBV4-3
CDR3nt: TGCGCCAGCAGCCAAGATCTGGGCCGGGGGCTGTTTTTT
CDR3aa: CASSQDLGRGLFF

j_gene: TRBJ2-1
abundance: NA
d_gene: NA
len: 18
v_gene: TRBV27
CDR3nt: TGTGCCAGCAGTTTATTCCCGCTAGCTCAAGCCAATTACAATGAGCAGTTCTTC
CDR3aa: CASSLFPLAQANYNEQFF

j_gene: TRBJ2-4
abundance: NA
d_gene: TRBD1
len: 17
v_gene: TRBV5-4
CDR3nt: TGTGCCAGCAGCCCCGGGACAGGGGGGGGAGGCAAAAACATTCAGTACTTC
CDR3aa: CASSPGTGGGGKNIQYF

j_gene: TRBJ2-5
abundance: NA
d_gene: TRBD1
len: 14
v_gene: TRBV5-8
CDR3nt: TGTGCCAGCAGCCGGACAGGGATAGGGGAGACCCAGTACTTC
CDR3aa: CASSRTGIGETQYF

j_gene: TRBJ1-1
abundance: NA
d_gene: TRBD1
len: 16
v_gene: TRBV7-8
CDR3nt: TGTGCCAGCAGCCCAGGGACAGGGGCCCTGGTCTCTGAAGCTTTCTTT
CDR3aa: CASSPGTGALVSEAFF

j_gene: TRBJ2-3
abundance: NA
d_gene: NA
len: 15
v_gene: TRBV30
CDR3nt: TGTGCCTGGACCAGCGGGTATACTAGCACAGATACGCAGTATTTT
CDR3aa: CAWTSGYTSTDTQYF

j_gene: TRBJ2-1
abundance: NA
d_gene: TRBD1
len: 14
v_gene: TRBV6-5
CDR3nt: TGTGCCAGCAGTAGTAATACAGGGGCGCCTGAGCAGTTCTTC
CDR3aa: CASSSNTGAPEQFF

j_gene: TRBJ1-4
abundance: NA
d_gene: TRBD1
len: 13
v_gene: TRBV12-5
CDR3nt: TGTGCTAGTGCGCAGGACAGGTTTGGAAAACTGTTTTTT
CDR3aa: CASAQDRFGKLFF

j_gene: TRBJ2-7
abundance: few
d_gene: TRBD2
len: 15
v_gene: TRBV4-3
CDR3nt: TGCGCCAGCAGCCAAGGGCGGGACTATTCCTACGAGCAGTACTTC
CDR3aa: CASSQGRDYSYEQYF

j_gene: TRBJ1-6
abundance: NA
d_gene: TRBD1
len: 15
v_gene: TRBV9
CDR3nt: TGTGCCAGCAGCCCCGCAGGGGGCTATAATTCACCCCTCCACTTT
CDR3aa: CASSPAGGYNSPLHF

j_gene: TRBJ1-5
abundance: NA
d_gene: NA
len: 13
v_gene: TRBV29-1
CDR3nt: TGCAGCGTTGCCGTGGGAGGCAATCAGCCCCAGCATTTT
CDR3aa: CSVAVGGNQPQHF

j_gene: TRBJ1-5
abundance: NA
d_gene: TRBD1
len: 14
v_gene: TRBV6-5
CDR3nt: TGTGCCAGCAGTTCCGGACAGGACAATCAGCCCCAGCATTTT
CDR3aa: CASSSGQDNQPQHF

j_gene: TRBJ2-1
abundance: NA
d_gene: TRBD2
len: 16
v_gene: TRBV7-3
CDR3nt: TGTGCCAGCAGCTACGTAGCGGGGGGGCCGCCCAATGAGCAGTTCTTC
CDR3aa: CASSYVAGGPPNEQFF

j_gene: TRBJ2-7
abundance: NA
d_gene: TRBD2
len: 14
v_gene: TRBV4-3
CDR3nt: TGCGCCAGCAGCACTGGCGGGGGTTCCTACGAGCAGTACTTC
CDR3aa: CASSTGGGSYEQYF

j_gene: TRBJ1-1
abundance: NA
d_gene: NA
len: 13
v_gene: TRBV2
CDR3nt: TGTGCCAGTAACCCCGAAAGGGGCCCTGAAGCTTTCTTT
CDR3aa: CASNPERGPEAFF

j_gene: TRBJ2-5
abundance: NA
d_gene: TRBD2
len: 15
v_gene: TRBV5-8
CDR3nt: TGTGCCAGCACCTCCGGGGGGGGGCGCGCGGAGACCCAGTACTTC
CDR3aa: CASTSGGGRAETQYF

j_gene: TRBJ2-3
abundance: NA
d_gene: TRBD2
len: 17
v_gene: TRBV9
CDR3nt: TGTGCCAGCAGCGTTAGCGGGGGGTCCGGTCCCACAGATACGCAGTATTTT
CDR3aa: CASSVSGGSGPTDTQYF

j_gene: TRBJ1-1
abundance: few
d_gene: NA
len: 13
v_gene: TRBV27
CDR3nt: TGTGCCAGCAGTTTCGGGAGTGACACTGAAGCTTTCTTT
CDR3aa: CASSFGSDTEAFF

j_gene: TRBJ2-1
abundance: NA
d_gene: TRBD2
len: 15
v_gene: TRBV2
CDR3nt: TGTGCCAGCATTCCAGCGGGGGGCCGGAGGGGCGAGCAGTTCTTC
CDR3aa: CASIPAGGRRGEQFF